These 16 T cell receptor beta chains were sequenced from one sample in a study of Ad26.COV2.S vaccination and SARS-CoV-2 variants. Only in-frame clones appear in the TCRdb table, and some are missing; sequencing was by immunoSEQ multiplex PCR. The sample includes about 350,000 clones, roughly nine tenths seen only once; the top ten take roughly 3.9%. This specimen consisted of peripheral blood, obtained after recovery from COVID-19. These receptors originate from a human donor who had recovered from COVID-19.

The chain carries TRBV24-1 and TRBJ2-1; 10 nucleotides line up with TRBD2. Unmatched junction bases numbered 10, after V lost 2 bases and J lost 4 bases. Germline CDR1 reads KGHDR; CDR2 reads SFDVKD. The CDR3 length is 18 residues. CDR3 nucleotide sequence: TGTGCCACCAGTGATTCCCCAGCGGGGGGGGTTCGTTACAATGAGCAGTTCTTC. It translates to CATSDSPAGGVRYNEQFF.

CDR3 in amino acids: CASSERVNEQYF. The CDR3 DNA reads as TGTGCCAGCAGTGAAAGGGTCAACGAGCAGTACTTC. The rearrangement joins TRBV25-1 to TRBJ2-7; no definite D call. Trimming took 2 bases from V and 5 from J, leaving 7 bases between them. The CDR3 length is 12 residues. Germline CDR1 reads MGHDK; CDR2 reads SYGVNS.

The V call is TRBV6-6, the J call TRBJ1-2, with D hard to call. The CDR3 is 13 residues long. Germline loops: CDR1 MNHNY, CDR2 SVGAGI (reference sequence). The V gene lost 4 bases and the J gene lost 1 base, with 7 bases spanning the gap. The CDR3 loop reads CASSLDGNYGYTF. The CDR3 region has the DNA TGTGCCAGCAGTTTAGACGGTAACTATGGCTACACCTTC.

The chain carries TRBV6-2 or TRBV6-3 and TRBJ1-2, with TRBD1 matching over 7 bases. V lost 6 bases to trimming and J lost 6 bases; unmatched junction nucleotides: 7. CDR1 is MNHEY and CDR2 is SVGEGT in the germline V gene. The CDR3 is made up of 13 amino acids. CDR3 sequence (DNA): TGTGCCAGCAGCCAGACAGGGCTCGATGGCTACACCTTC. Translated: CASSQTGLDGYTF.

V gene TRBV14 combines with J gene TRBJ2-5; 8 nucleotides match TRBD2. The CDR3 loop spans 12 amino acids. Germline CDR1 and CDR2: SGHDN and FVKESK. V was pared by 5 bases and J by 5 bases, with 1 base of the junction left unmatched. CDR3 bases: TGTGCCAGCAGCGGCGGGGGGGAGACCCAGTACTTC. Translation gives CASSGGGETQYF.

The V gene is TRBV10-2, the J gene TRBJ1-2; TRBD1 matches 9 bases. The CDR3 has 13 residues. Germline V CDR1 and CDR2: WSHSY, SAAADI. J was trimmed by 10 bases and V by 8 bases; bases with no gene match: 11. The CDR3 nucleotides are TGCGCCAGCGGTCCGGGACAGGGTTTCGCCTACACCTTC. This sequence encodes CASGPGQGFAYTF.

The CDR3 DNA reads TGTGCCAGTAGTAAGGGGATGGGTCAGCCCCAGCATTTT. It translates to CASSKGMGQPQHF. The chain employs TRBV19 and TRBJ1-5, with D tentatively TRBD1 (5 bases). Germline CDR1 reads LNHDA; CDR2 reads SQIVND (reference sequence). CDR3 length: 13 amino acids. V lost 4 bases and J 6 bases, leaving 10 bases between the germline ends. Using reference TRBV19 and TRBJ1-5 for the parts outside the CDR3, the full variable domain is DGGITQSPKYLFRKEGQNVTLSCEQNLNHDAMYWYRQDPGQGLRLIYYSQIVNDFQKGDIAEGYSVSREKKESFPLTVTSAQKNPTAFYLCASSKGMGQPQHFGDGTRLSIL.

The chain uses TRBV6-5 and TRBJ1-2, with D perhaps matching TRBD1 (5 bases). The length of the CDR3 is 12 residues. V lost 2 bases and J 6 bases, leaving 7 bases between the germline ends. Germline V gene data show CDR1 as MNHEY and CDR2 as SVGAGI. The chain's CDR3 is CASSYMGDGYTF. The DNA of the CDR3 is TGTGCCAGCAGTTACATGGGGGATGGCTACACCTTC.

As regards this clone: Other nucleotide sequences in the sample specify the same CDR3. The rearrangement uses TRBV7-9 and TRBJ1-2; D possibly corresponds to TRBD1 (6 bases). The CDR3 length is 14 residues. The V end lost 4 bases, the J end lost 2 bases, and 11 bases lay between the germline ends. Germline V gene data show CDR1 as SEHNR and CDR2 as FQNEAQ (reference sequence). The CDR3 protein is CASSSQGKNYGYTF. The CDR3 nucleotides are TGTGCCAGCAGCTCGCAGGGGAAAAACTATGGCTACACCTTC.

The rearrangement links TRBV27 to TRBJ2-7; the match to TRBD2 covers 7 bases. J gave up 2 bases and V 0 bases, and 7 bases lay outside the gene matches. The V gene's germline CDR1 is MNHEY and CDR2 SMNVEV (reference sequence). This CDR3 spans 16 amino acids. CDR3 in amino acids: CASSLSPETSPYEQYF. The CDR3 DNA reads TGTGCCAGCAGTTTATCTCCTGAGACTAGCCCCTACGAGCAGTACTTC.

V usage is TRBV3-1 (or the pseudogene TRBV3-2) and J usage is TRBJ2-7; D remains ambiguous. CDR1 and CDR2 from the germline V gene are LGHDT and YNNKEL (reference sequence). The CDR3 runs to 14 residues. With 0 bases removed from V and 1 base from J, the gap between germline ends came to 7 bases. The CDR3 nucleotides are TGTGCCAGCAGCCAAGACCCCGTTTCCTACGAGCAGTACTTC. Translating it yields CASSQDPVSYEQYF.

The chain joins TRBV19 to TRBJ2-7; 7 bases match TRBD1. Germline CDR1 and CDR2: LNHDA and SQIVND (reference sequence). Trimming removed 7 bases from V and 3 bases from J; junction bases left unmatched: 9. The CDR3 totals 14 residues. The CDR3 nucleotides read TGTGCCAGTAAGCCCACAGGGGTACTCTACGAGCAGTACTTC. This translates into CASKPTGVLYEQYF.

This chain connects TRBV27 to TRBJ2-7; D is ambiguous. The germline CDR1 and CDR2 sequences are MNHEY and SMNVEV (reference sequence). CDR3 length: 11 amino acids. V lost 6 bases, J lost 7 bases, and 10 bases lay in between. The CDR3 DNA is TGTGCCAGCAGCACGGACCGGGAGCAGTACTTC. Residues: CASSTDREQYF.

The J gene is TRBJ1-6, the V gene TRBV15; D is unclear. The V end was cut by 9 bases, the J end by 4 bases, with 13 bases between. The CDR3 spans 14 residues. The germline CDR1 and CDR2 sequences are LNHNV and YYDKDF (reference sequence). The CDR3 reads CATSGSPYNSPLHF. CDR3 nucleotide sequence: TGTGCCACGTCAGGCAGTCCGTATAATTCACCCCTCCACTTT.

This clone has just a few counts. The chain joins TRBV6-2 or TRBV6-3 to TRBJ1-5; tentative D call: TRBD1 (6 bases). The germline V gene encodes CDR1 MNHEY and CDR2 SVGEGT. The CDR3 spans 15 residues. V dropped 5 bases and J dropped 5 bases, with 16 bases sitting between them. CDR3 amino acids: CASSAPGHHDQPQHF. DNA of the CDR3: TGTGCCAGCAGTGCCCCGGGACACCACGATCAGCCCCAGCATTTT.

V is TRBV6-2 or TRBV6-3 and J is TRBJ1-2; D is undetermined. Germline loops: CDR1 MNHEY, CDR2 SVGEGT. The V end was cut by 4 bases, the J end by 8 bases, with 5 bases between. The CDR3 sequence is 10 residues long. The CDR3 sequence: CASSSPGYTF. CDR3 nucleotides: TGTGCCAGCAGTTCCCCCGGCTACACCTTC.